A single sample is the source of the 20 T cell receptor beta chains below, sequenced in a study of tumor T cells in aggressive B-cell lymphoma. Clones were sequenced by immunoSEQ multiplex PCR, and TCRdb holds only the in-frame ones, with some missing. The table records just under 10,000 clones, 85% of them present only once. The sequencing input was tumor tissue. The receptors shown here come from an adult with diffuse large B cell lymphoma.

The chain employs TRBV7-2 and TRBJ2-7, with 7 bases aligning to TRBD2. J lost 2 bases, V lost 2 bases, and 0 bases had no gene match. The length of the CDR3 is 13 residues. Per the germline V gene, CDR1 is SGHTA and CDR2 is FQGNSA. The CDR3 sequence: CASSLRGAYEQYF. In nucleotides, the CDR3 is TGTGCCAGCAGCTTACGGGGGGCCTACGAGCAGTACTTC.

As concerns this clone: One junction end disagrees with the germline gene, perhaps due to a read error. The chain couples TRBV11-3 to TRBJ2-7; 7 nucleotides line up with TRBD1. The CDR3 loop spans 13 amino acids. CDR1 and CDR2 (germline): SGHNT, YENEEA. Here the CDR3 reads CASSQGDSYEQHF. CDR3 sequence (DNA): TGTGCCAGCAGCCAGGGGGACAGCTACGAGCAGCACTTC.

The chain links TRBV19 to TRBJ2-7; 7 nucleotides align to TRBD2. CDR3 length: 18 residues. Germline loops: CDR1 LNHDA, CDR2 SQIVND (reference sequence). Unmatched junction bases numbered 15, after V lost 0 bases and J lost 4 bases. The CDR3 nucleotides are TGTGCCAGTAGTATAGATCGGGGCGGGAGCGACCATTTATACGAGCAGTACTTC. This encodes CASSIDRGGSDHLYEQYF.

The chain has TRBV2 and TRBJ2-7; D possibly corresponds to TRBD1 (6 bases). Trimming shortened V by 11 bases and J by 2 bases, and 13 bases separated the two germline ends. The CDR3 consists of 12 residues. CDR1 is SNHLY and CDR2 is FYNNEI in the germline V gene. In DNA, the CDR3 is TGTGCCCTCTCGCAGGGGCCCTACGAGCAGTACTTC. This encodes CALSQGPYEQYF.

This rearrangement joins TRBV10-3 to TRBJ2-4; D might be TRBD2 (5 bases). V shed 4 bases and J shed 3 bases, with 10 bases lying between them. The CDR3 sequence is 14 residues long. Looked up from germline, CDR1 is ENHRY and CDR2 is SYGVKD. CDR3 in DNA: TGTGCCATCAGTGGGGCCGGGGACAAAAACATTCAGTACTTC. Residues: CAISGAGDKNIQYF.

Note on this clone: A read error may produce the germline difference seen at one junction end. The chain carries TRBV11-2 and TRBJ1-1; 8 bases match TRBD1. This CDR3 has 15 amino acids. Germline V lookup: CDR1 SGHAT, CDR2 FQNNGV. The CDR3 nucleotides are TGTGCCAGCAGCGCTCGGACAGGGAGGAACGCTGAAGCTTTCTTT. Its translation: CASSARTGRNAEAFF.

This chain links TRBV6-5 with TRBJ2-3, with 7 bases identical to TRBD1. The CDR3 totals 14 residues. CDR1 is MNHEY and CDR2 is SVGAGI in the germline V gene. Losses at the gene ends were 5 bases for V and 3 bases for J; bases not matched to a gene: 5. The CDR3 reads CASSRDRLTDTQYF. The CDR3 bases are TGTGCCAGCAGTCGGGACAGACTGACAGATACGCAGTATTTT.

This rearrangement joins TRBV4-3 to TRBJ1-1; D perhaps matches TRBD1 (5 bases). The CDR3 runs 15 residues. V dropped 1 base and J dropped 4 bases, with 13 bases sitting between them. Germline CDR1 and CDR2: LGHNA and YSLEER. CDR3 sequence: CASSQGAAGGTEAFF. CDR3 bases: TGCGCCAGCAGCCAAGGGGCAGCCGGGGGCACTGAAGCTTTCTTT.

The chain joins TRBV4-3 to TRBJ2-7, with 8 bases fitting TRBD2. The CDR3 loop spans 15 amino acids. Germline loops: CDR1 LGHNA, CDR2 YSLEER. V was pared by 4 bases and J by 2 bases, with 7 bases of the junction left unmatched. The CDR3, as DNA: TGCGCCAGCAGCCCGGGACTAGTTAAGGCCTACGAGCAGTACTTC. Translating it yields CASSPGLVKAYEQYF.

The genes are TRBV18 and TRBJ2-5; 10 bases fit TRBD2. The DNA end is a closer match to TRBJ2-7, so the J assignment may be wrong. The CDR3 totals 15 residues. The germline V gene encodes CDR1 KGHSH and CDR2 LQKENI. This chain's CDR3 is CASSPDSGRAYEQYF. In DNA, the CDR3 is TGTGCCAGCTCCCCTGACAGCGGGAGGGCCTACGAGCAGTACTTC.

The genes are TRBV27 and TRBJ2-1; D possibly corresponds to TRBD2 (6 bases). With 3 bases removed from V and 5 bases from J, the gap between germline ends came to 8 bases. The germline V gene encodes CDR1 MNHEY and CDR2 SMNVEV (reference sequence). The CDR3 extends over 13 amino acids. For the CDR3, the DNA is TGTGCCAGCAGTTTCGGGAGTCACAATGAGCAGTTCTTC. It translates to CASSFGSHNEQFF.

This clone was found once. The chain uses TRBV5-1 and TRBJ2-5; 12 bases fit TRBD2. Germline values: CDR1 SGHRS, CDR2 YFSETQ. The CDR3 covers 16 residues. J gave up 4 bases and V 3 bases, and 7 bases lay outside the gene matches. The CDR3 here is CASSSSTSGSLETQYF. The CDR3 DNA sequence: TGCGCCAGCAGCTCATCGACTAGCGGGAGTTTAGAGACCCAGTACTTC.

The chain is built from TRBV5-1 and TRBJ2-3, with 9 bases identical to TRBD1. The CDR3 consists of 19 residues. The junction had 21 bases not matched to a gene; V was cut back by 4 bases and J by 6 bases. Germline V gives CDR1 SGHRS, CDR2 YFSETQ. CDR3 protein: CASSPWDRAWMGREDTQYF. The CDR3 coding sequence is TGCGCCAGCAGCCCCTGGGACAGGGCGTGGATGGGGCGAGAGGATACGCAGTATTTT.

The J gene is TRBJ1-4, the V gene TRBV28; D unclear. Per the germline V gene, CDR1 is MDHEN and CDR2 is SYDVKM. CDR3 length equals 15 residues. Trimming left V 4 bases short and J 0 bases short, with 9 bases between. The DNA of the CDR3 is TGTGCCAGCAGTTCCCCCGTTACAACTAATGAAAAACTGTTTTTT. Translation: CASSSPVTTNEKLFF. The full variable domain, in which reference TRBV28 and TRBJ1-4 provide the parts outside the CDR3, is DVKVTQSSRYLVKRTGEKVFLECVQDMDHENMFWYRQDPGLGLRLIYFSYDVKMKEKGDIPEGYSVSREKKERFSLILESASTNQTSMYLCASSSPVTTNEKLFFGSGTQLSVL.

This chain connects TRBV25-1 to TRBJ2-3, with 8 bases matching TRBD1. The CDR3 totals 14 residues. V dropped 2 bases and J dropped 6; count of bases not matched to a gene: 4. Germline V gene data show CDR1 as MGHDK and CDR2 as SYGVNS. CDR3 in DNA: TGTGCCAGCAGTGAACAGGGGGCGAGTGATACGCAGTATTTT. This sequence encodes CASSEQGASDTQYF.

The chain combines TRBV28 with TRBJ1-2; 7 positions agree with TRBD1. The CDR3 runs 14 residues. Germline V gives CDR1 MDHEN, CDR2 SYDVKM. Germline trimming cut 6 bases from V and 5 bases from J; bases unmatched to any gene: 9. This chain's CDR3 is CASRSTGTVYGYTF. CDR3 nucleotides: TGTGCCAGCAGATCTACCGGGACAGTATATGGCTACACCTTC.

The sample holds one count of this clone. The chain is built from TRBV6-6 and TRBJ1-5, with TRBD1 matching 8 bases. The germline V gene has CDR1 MNHNY and CDR2 SVGAGI (reference sequence). The CDR3 is 16 amino acids. V lost 6 bases and J lost 4; bases outside the gene matches: 11. In DNA form, the CDR3 reads TGTGCCAGCAGCCCCATCAGGGGGCGCGAAAATCAGCCCCAGCATTTT. Its protein is CASSPIRGRENQPQHF.

The chain recombines TRBV28 with TRBJ1-1; 7 nucleotides line up with TRBD1. This CDR3 is built from 14 residues. The J segment lost 1 base and the V segment lost 6 bases, leaving 5 bases of the junction unmatched. Germline loops: CDR1 MDHEN, CDR2 SYDVKM. DNA of the CDR3: TGTGCCAGCAGCTCGGGACAGTGGAACACTGAAGCTTTCTTT. This encodes CASSSGQWNTEAFF.

The count of this clone is one. The chain uses TRBV7-2 and TRBJ1-2; TRBD1 is a possible D gene (6 bases). This CDR3 spans 14 amino acids. Trimming shortened V by 4 bases and J by 3 bases, and 12 bases separated the two germline ends. Germline CDR1 reads SGHTA; CDR2 reads FQGNSA. The CDR3 region has the DNA TGTGCCAGCAGCTCGATGGACAGATACTATGGCTACACCTTC. This encodes CASSSMDRYYGYTF.

The V gene is TRBV6-6, the J gene TRBJ1-1, with D maybe TRBD1 (5 bases). The CDR3 runs 13 residues. Germline assignment: CDR1 MNHNY and CDR2 SVGAGI (reference sequence). The V gene lost 5 bases and the J gene lost 7 bases, with 14 bases spanning the gap. The CDR3 sequence is CASSTSGSGEAFF. CDR3 nucleotides: TGTGCCAGCAGTACCTCAGGGTCGGGTGAAGCTTTCTTT.